A single sample gave rise to the 9 T cell receptor beta chains below, sequenced in a study of blood T cell repertoires in COVID-19 (dated by TCRdb to about 2020). Library method: the immunoSEQ multiplex PCR assay. As stored in TCRdb, this immuneACCESS dataset retains in-frame rearrangements with V and J assigned. A fraction of the clones does not appear; measured against another copy, unresolved V genes explain less than half of the discrepancy, and the remainder lacks a known reason. This sample comprises roughly 130,000 clones, around 79% of them detected only once. The top ten hold approximately 5% of the sample. The sample consisted of peripheral blood. These receptors came from an older woman with COVID-19, enrolled during active disease.

This clone was counted a single time. This sequence joins TRBV4-3 and TRBJ2-1; 7 bases line up with TRBD2. The V segment lost 0 bases and the J segment 15 bases; nucleotides outside the gene matches: 8. The CDR3 length is 13 residues. CDR1 LGHNA and CDR2 YSLEER come from the germline V gene. CDR3 loop: CASSQDRTRQVFF. CDR3 bases: TGCGCCAGCAGCCAAGATAGGACTAGGCAGGTGTTCTTC.

The J gene is TRBJ2-6, the V gene TRBV30; D not resolved. There are 14 residues in the CDR3. With 1 base removed from V and 0 bases from J, the gap between germline ends came to 4 bases. Germline V gene data show CDR1 as GTSNPN and CDR2 as SVGIG (reference sequence). CDR3 sequence (DNA): TGTGCCTGGAGTGCCCTCTCTGGGGCCAACGTCCTGACTTTC. This translates into CAWSALSGANVLTF.

The CDR3 here is CASSVGAANTGELFF. The CDR3, as DNA: TGTGCCAGCAGCGTAGGGGCCGCGAACACCGGGGAGCTGTTTTTT. This chain uses TRBV9 with TRBJ2-2, with unresolved D. The CDR3 totals 15 residues. Deletions cut 0 bases from V and 0 bases from J, with 6 bases between. In germline, CDR1 is SGDLS, CDR2 YYNGEE.

The chain joins TRBV7-2 to TRBJ1-1; D might be TRBD1 (5 bases). CDR3 length: 14 amino acids. Per the germline V gene, CDR1 is SGHTA and CDR2 is FQGNSA. Trimming took off 2 bases at V and 0 bases at J, with 7 bases between the two ends. In nucleotides, the CDR3 is TGTGCCAGCAGCTTAAGACAGATGAACACTGAAGCTTTCTTT. Its translation is CASSLRQMNTEAFF.

V gene TRBV3-1 (or the pseudogene TRBV3-2) combines with J gene TRBJ1-2; unclear D gene. CDR1 is LGHDT, CDR2 YNNKEL, per germline (reference sequence). V lost 0 bases to trimming and J lost 8 bases, with 16 bases between them. The CDR3 length is 15 residues. The CDR3 reads CASSQEPLGIQGYTF. Here the CDR3 DNA reads TGTGCCAGCAGCCAAGAGCCCCTGGGCATCCAAGGCTACACCTTC.

A few counts support this clone. The CDR3 loop is CASTTRVGSPLHF. The CDR3 coding sequence is TGTGCCAGCACCACGCGTGTTGGTTCACCCCTCCACTTT. V gene TRBV6-1 combines with J gene TRBJ1-6, with D unclear. Per the germline V gene, CDR1 is MNHNS and CDR2 is SASEGT. The V end was cut by 7 bases, the J end by 9 bases, with 13 bases between. The CDR3 sequence is 13 residues long.

The J gene is TRBJ1-6, the V gene TRBV5-6; D is unresolved. CDR3 size: 13 residues. The germline gives CDR1 SGHDT, CDR2 YYEEEE. Trimming left V 0 bases short and J 7 bases short, with 5 bases between. The CDR3 here is CASSLAGNSPLHF. The DNA for the CDR3 is TGTGCCAGCAGCTTGGCGGGGAATTCACCCCTCCACTTT.

The chain links TRBV5-5 to TRBJ1-1; D perhaps matches TRBD1 (5 bases). V lost 3 bases and J lost 1, with 7 bases in between. The CDR3 covers 13 residues. Germline lookup yields CDR1 SGHKS and CDR2 YYEKEE (reference sequence). The CDR3 is CASSWGRNTEAFF. The CDR3 DNA follows: TGTGCCAGCAGCTGGGGCAGGAACACTGAAGCTTTCTTT.

V usage is TRBV24-1 and J usage is TRBJ1-2; no reliable D call. The CDR3 has 12 residues. CDR1 is KGHDR, CDR2 SFDVKD, per germline. The V and J ends lost 2 bases and 4 bases respectively, with 4 bases between them. The CDR3 DNA sequence: TGTGCCACCAGTGATTACAGCTATGGCTACACCTTC. Translation: CATSDYSYGYTF.